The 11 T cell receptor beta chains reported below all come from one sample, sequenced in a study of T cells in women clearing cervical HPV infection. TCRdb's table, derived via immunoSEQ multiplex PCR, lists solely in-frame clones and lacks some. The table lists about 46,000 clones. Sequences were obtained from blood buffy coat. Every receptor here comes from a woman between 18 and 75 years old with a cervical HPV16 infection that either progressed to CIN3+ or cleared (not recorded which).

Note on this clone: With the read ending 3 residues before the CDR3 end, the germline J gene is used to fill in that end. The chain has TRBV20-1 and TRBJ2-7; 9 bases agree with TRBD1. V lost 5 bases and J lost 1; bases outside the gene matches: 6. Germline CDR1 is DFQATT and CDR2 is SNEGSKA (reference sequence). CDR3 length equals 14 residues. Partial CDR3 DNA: TGCAGTGCTTGGGACAGGGAAACTTCCTACGAG. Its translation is CSAWDRETSYE. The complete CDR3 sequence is CSAWDRETSYEQYF.

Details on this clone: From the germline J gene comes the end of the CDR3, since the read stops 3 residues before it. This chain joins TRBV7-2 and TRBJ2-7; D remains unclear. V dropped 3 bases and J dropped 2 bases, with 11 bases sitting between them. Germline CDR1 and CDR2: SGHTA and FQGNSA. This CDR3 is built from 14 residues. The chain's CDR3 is CASSLGSLTYEQYF. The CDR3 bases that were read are TGTGCCAGCAGCTTGGGCAGCCTCACCTACGAG.

CDR3: CASSLLGRNEQFF. The CDR3 DNA, read in part, is TGTGCCAGCAGCTTACTGGGGCGGAATGAG. The chain uses TRBV11-2 and TRBJ2-1, with a weak D call TRBD1 (5 bases). Read data end 3 residues before the CDR3 end; the end is taken from the germline J gene. CDR1 SGHAT and CDR2 FQNNGV come from the germline V gene. V was clipped by 2 bases and J by 7 bases, with 9 bases between them. CDR3 length: 13 amino acids.

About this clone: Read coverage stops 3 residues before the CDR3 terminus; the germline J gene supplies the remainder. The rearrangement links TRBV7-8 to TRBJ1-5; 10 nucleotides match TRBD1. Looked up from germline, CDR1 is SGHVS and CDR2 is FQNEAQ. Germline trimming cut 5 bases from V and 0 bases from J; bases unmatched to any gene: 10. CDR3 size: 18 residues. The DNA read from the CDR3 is TGTGCCAGCAGCGGCTACCGGGACAGGGGAGATAGCAATCAGCCC. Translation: CASSGYRDRGDSNQP. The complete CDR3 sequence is CASSGYRDRGDSNQPQHF. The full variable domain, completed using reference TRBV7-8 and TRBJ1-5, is GAGVSQSPRYKVAKRGQDVALRCDPISGHVSLFWYQQALGQGPEFLTYFQNEAQLDKSGLPSDRFFAERPEGSVSTLKIQRTQQEDSAVYLCASSGYRDRGDSNQPQHFGDGTRLSIL.

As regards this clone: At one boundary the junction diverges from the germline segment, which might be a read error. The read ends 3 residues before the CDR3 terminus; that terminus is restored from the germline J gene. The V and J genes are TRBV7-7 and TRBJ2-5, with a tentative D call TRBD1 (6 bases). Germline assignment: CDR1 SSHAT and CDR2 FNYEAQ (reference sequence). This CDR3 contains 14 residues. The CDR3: CASSLLGARETQYF. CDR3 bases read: TGTGCTAGCAGCTTATTGGGGGCGCGGGAGACC.

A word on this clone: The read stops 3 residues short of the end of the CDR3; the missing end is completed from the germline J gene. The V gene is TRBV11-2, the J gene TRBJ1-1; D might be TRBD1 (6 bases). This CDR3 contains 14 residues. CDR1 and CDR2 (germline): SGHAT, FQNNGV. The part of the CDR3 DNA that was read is TGTGCCAGCAGCTTAGAACCCCGGGGGGCAGGA. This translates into CASSLEPRGAG. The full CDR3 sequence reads CASSLEPRGAGAFF.

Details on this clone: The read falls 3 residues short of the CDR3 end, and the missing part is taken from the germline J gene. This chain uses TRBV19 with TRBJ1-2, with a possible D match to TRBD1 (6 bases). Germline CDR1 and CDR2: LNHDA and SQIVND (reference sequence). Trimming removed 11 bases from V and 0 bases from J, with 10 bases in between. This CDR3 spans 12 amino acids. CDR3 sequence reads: CALRTANYGYTF. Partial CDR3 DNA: TGTGCCTTAAGGACAGCTAACTATGGC. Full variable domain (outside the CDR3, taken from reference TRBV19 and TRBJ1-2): DGGITQSPKYLFRKEGQNVTLSCEQNLNHDAMYWYRQDPGQGLRLIYYSQIVNDFQKGDIAEGYSVSREKKESFPLTVTSAQKNPTAFYLCALRTANYGYTFGSGTRLTVV.

CDR3 loop: CASSAPAGSSYNSPLFF. The part of the CDR3 DNA that was read is TGTGCCAGCAGCGCCCCCGCAGGGAGCTCCTATAATTCACCA. The rearrangement uses TRBV9 and TRBJ1-4, with a tentative D call TRBD1 (5 bases). The read stops 3 residues short of the end of the CDR3; the missing end is completed from the germline J gene. Looked up from germline, CDR1 is SGDLS and CDR2 is YYNGEE. The CDR3 is 17 residues long.

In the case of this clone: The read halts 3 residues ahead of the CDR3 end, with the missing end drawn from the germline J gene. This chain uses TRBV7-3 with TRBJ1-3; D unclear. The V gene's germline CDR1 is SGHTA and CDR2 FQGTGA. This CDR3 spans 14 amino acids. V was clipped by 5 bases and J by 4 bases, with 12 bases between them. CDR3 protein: CASSATGIGNTIYF. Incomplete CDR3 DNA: TGTGCCAGCAGCGCCACGGGGATAGGAAACACC.

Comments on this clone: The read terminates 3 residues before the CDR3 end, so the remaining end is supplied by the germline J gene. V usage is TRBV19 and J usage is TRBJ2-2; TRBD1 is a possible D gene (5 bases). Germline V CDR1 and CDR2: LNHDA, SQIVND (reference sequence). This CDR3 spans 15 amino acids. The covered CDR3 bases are TGTGCCAGTAGTCCCACCAGGGCAACTAATGAAAAG. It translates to CASSPTRATNEK. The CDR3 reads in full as CASSPTRATNEKLFF.

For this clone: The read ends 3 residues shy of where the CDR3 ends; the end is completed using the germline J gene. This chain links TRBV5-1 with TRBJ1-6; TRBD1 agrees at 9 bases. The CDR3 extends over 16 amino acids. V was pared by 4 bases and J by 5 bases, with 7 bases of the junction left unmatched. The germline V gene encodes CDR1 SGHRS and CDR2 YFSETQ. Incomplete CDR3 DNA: TGCGCCAGCAGCGCCACAGGGGGCACCGATAATTCACCC. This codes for CASSATGGTDNSP. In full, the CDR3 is CASSATGGTDNSPLHF.